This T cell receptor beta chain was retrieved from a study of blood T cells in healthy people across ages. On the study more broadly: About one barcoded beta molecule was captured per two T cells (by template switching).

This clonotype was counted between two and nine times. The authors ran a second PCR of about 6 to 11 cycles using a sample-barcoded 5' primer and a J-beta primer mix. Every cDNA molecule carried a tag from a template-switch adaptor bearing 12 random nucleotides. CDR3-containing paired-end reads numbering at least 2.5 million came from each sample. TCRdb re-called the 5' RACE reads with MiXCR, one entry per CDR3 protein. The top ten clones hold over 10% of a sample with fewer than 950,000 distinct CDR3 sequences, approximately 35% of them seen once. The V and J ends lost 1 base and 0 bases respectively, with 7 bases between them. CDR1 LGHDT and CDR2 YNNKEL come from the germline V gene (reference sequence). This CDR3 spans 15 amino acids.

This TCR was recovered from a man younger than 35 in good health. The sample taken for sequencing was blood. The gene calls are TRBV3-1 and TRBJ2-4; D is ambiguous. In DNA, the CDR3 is TGTGCCAGCAGCCAAGGGGCAGGAGCCAAAAACATTCAGTACTTC. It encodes CASSQGAGAKNIQYF.